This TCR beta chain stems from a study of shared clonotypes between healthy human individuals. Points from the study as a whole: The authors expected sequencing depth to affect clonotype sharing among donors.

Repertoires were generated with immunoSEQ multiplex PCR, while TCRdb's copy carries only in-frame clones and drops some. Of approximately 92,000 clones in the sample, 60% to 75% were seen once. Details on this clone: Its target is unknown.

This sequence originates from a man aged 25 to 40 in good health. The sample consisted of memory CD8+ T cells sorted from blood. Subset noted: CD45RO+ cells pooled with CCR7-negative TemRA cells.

The CDR3 DNA reads TGTGCCAGCAGTTTACCCGGACAGAATCAGCCCCAGCATTTT. It yields the protein CASSLPGQNQPQHF. The chain joins TRBV28 to TRBJ1-5, with D perhaps matching TRBD1 (6 bases). The germline gives CDR1 MDHEN, CDR2 SYDVKM. Trimming removed 2 bases from V and 4 bases from J, with 9 bases in between. This CDR3 spans 14 amino acids.